The 7 T cell receptor beta chains reported below all come from one sample, sequenced in a study of CD8 T cells in Susac syndrome (dated by TCRdb to between 2018 and 2021). Receptors were amplified or captured by the immunoSEQ multiplex PCR assay. RNA was extracted with the RNeasy kit and about 0.5 to 1 ug was reverse transcribed using random hexamers. Using fastp trimming at Q25 and MiXCR clonotype assembly, TCRdb reanalyzed the public sequencing data and kept in-frame beta chains. Every CDR3 protein is listed once, alongside the most common genes and DNA of its rows. This sample lists approximately 100,000 distinct CDR3 sequences; roughly 92% were detected once. Of the sample, approximately 0.12% falls within the top ten clones. Sequencing used CD8+ T cells from PBMCs. The receptors shown here come from a human donor in good health.

The V call is TRBV7-6, the J call TRBJ1-1; D ambiguous. This CDR3 spans 14 amino acids. CDR1 is SGHVS, CDR2 FNYEAQ, per germline. V lost 1 base, J lost 1 base, and 7 bases lay in between. CDR3 residues: CASSLVAQNTEAFF. The DNA of the CDR3 is TGTGCCAGCAGCTTAGTGGCGCAGAACACTGAAGCTTTCTTT.

The chain is built from TRBV6-2 or TRBV6-3 and TRBJ2-7; weak D call: TRBD1 (5 bases). The germline V and J ends were trimmed by 10 bases and 3 bases, with 13 bases remaining between them. Germline lookup yields CDR1 MNHEY and CDR2 SVGEGT. The CDR3 spans 12 residues. CDR3 bases: TGTGCCACCCGACAGACTCTCTACGAGCAGTACTTC. This translates into CATRQTLYEQYF.

This rearrangement joins TRBV6-1 to TRBJ1-1, with a weak D call TRBD1 (5 bases). Trimming removed 5 bases at V and 1 base at J, with 11 bases between. The germline V gene encodes CDR1 MNHNS and CDR2 SASEGT. The CDR3 spans 14 residues. The CDR3 reads CASSLRQTNTEAFF. The CDR3 DNA sequence: TGTGCCAGCAGTCTTCGACAGACGAACACTGAAGCTTTCTTT.

The CDR3 region has the DNA TGTGCCAGTACTCTGACAAGCGGGAGGACTGTAGATACGCAGTATTTT. Its translation is CASTLTSGRTVDTQYF. V gene TRBV19 combines with J gene TRBJ2-3; TRBD2 matches at 9 bases. Trimming removed 7 bases from V and 5 bases from J; junction bases left unmatched: 13. From germline, CDR1 is LNHDA and CDR2 SQIVND (reference sequence). The CDR3 sequence is 16 residues long.

This chain links TRBV20-1 with TRBJ2-7; maybe TRBD1 (6 bases). With 1 base removed from V and 0 bases from J, the gap between germline ends came to 16 bases. Germline V gene lookup returns CDR1 DFQATT and CDR2 SNEGSKA (reference sequence). This CDR3 has 16 amino acids. CDR3 region: CSARGGLLGASYEQYF. DNA for the CDR3: TGCAGTGCTAGAGGGGGGCTCCTGGGGGCCTCCTACGAGCAGTACTTC.

The V gene is TRBV7-9, the J gene TRBJ2-6; D is unclear. The CDR3 has 14 residues. CDR1 and CDR2 (germline): SEHNR, FQNEAQ (reference sequence). V gave up 5 bases and J gave up 1 base, with 6 bases separating them. The CDR3 is CASSARSGANVLTF. CDR3 DNA: TGTGCCAGCAGCGCTCGATCTGGGGCCAACGTCCTGACTTTC.

The sample holds one count of this clonotype. The rearrangement joins TRBV7-2 to TRBJ2-7; 7 positions agree with TRBD2. Per the germline V gene, CDR1 is SGHTA and CDR2 is FQGNSA. The CDR3 totals 14 residues. V shed 3 bases, J shed 4 bases, and the junction held 6 bases outside the gene matches. This CDR3 reads CASSFVLAWYEQYF. CDR3 DNA sequence: TGTGCCAGCAGCTTTGTACTAGCGTGGTACGAGCAGTACTTC.